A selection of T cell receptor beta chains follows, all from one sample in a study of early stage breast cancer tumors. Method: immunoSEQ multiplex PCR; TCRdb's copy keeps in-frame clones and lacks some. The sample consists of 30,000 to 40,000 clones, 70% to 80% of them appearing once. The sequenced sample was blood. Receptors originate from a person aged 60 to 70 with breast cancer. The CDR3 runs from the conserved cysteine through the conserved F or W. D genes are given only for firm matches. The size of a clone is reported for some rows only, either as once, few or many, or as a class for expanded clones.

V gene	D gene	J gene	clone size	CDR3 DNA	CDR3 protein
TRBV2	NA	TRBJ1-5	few	TGTGCCAGCAGTGAAAACAGGGCGCAGCCCCAGCATTTT	CASSENRAQPQHF
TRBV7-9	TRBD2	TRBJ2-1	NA	TGTGCCAGCAGCTTGGGACTAGCGGGGACTGAGCAGTTCTTC	CASSLGLAGTEQFF
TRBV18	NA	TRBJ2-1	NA	TGTGCCAGTGCCAGGGAAGGTGAGCAGTTCTTC	CASAREGEQFF
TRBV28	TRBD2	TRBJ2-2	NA	TGTGCCAGCAGCCAGGGACTAGCGGGACTAAGGGCCGGGGAGCTGTTTTTT	CASSQGLAGLRAGELFF
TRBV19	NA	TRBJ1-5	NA	TGTGCCCCCCCCGGAGCAATTAGCAATCAGCCCCAGCATTTT	CAPPGAISNQPQHF
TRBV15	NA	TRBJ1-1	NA	TGTGCCACCAGCAGAGACAATACGGGACCGGGCACTGAAGCTTTCTTT	CATSRDNTGPGTEAFF
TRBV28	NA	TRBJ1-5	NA	TGTGCCAGCAGCCCCGGTGGGGTACTAAGCAATCAGCCCCAGCATTTT	CASSPGGVLSNQPQHF
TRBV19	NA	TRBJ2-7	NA	TGTGCCAGTAGTCCGCCCGGACATCCCGGGCAGTACTTC	CASSPPGHPGQYF
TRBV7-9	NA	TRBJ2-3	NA	TGTGCCAGCAGAGCAGGCGGAGATACGCAGTATTTT	CASRAGGDTQYF
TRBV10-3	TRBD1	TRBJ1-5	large	TGTGCCGCCAGCACAGGGGATAGCAATCAGCCCCAGCATTTT	CAASTGDSNQPQHF
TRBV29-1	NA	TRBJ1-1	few	TGCAGCGTTGAACCGGCGACTGAAGCTTTCTTT	CSVEPATEAFF
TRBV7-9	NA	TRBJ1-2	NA	TGTGCCAGCAGCTTAGCGCCGGGGGGTAACTATGGCTACACCTTC	CASSLAPGGNYGYTF
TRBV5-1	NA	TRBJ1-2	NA	TGCGGCTCGGCGAGGGATACTAACTATGGCTACACCTTC	CGSARDTNYGYTF
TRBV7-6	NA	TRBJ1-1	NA	TGTGCCAGCAGCCTATACCAAGGGGACACTGAAGCTTTCTTT	CASSLYQGDTEAFF
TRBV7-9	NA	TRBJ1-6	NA	TGTGCCAGCAGCTCATACCTCAGGTCCGGTGGTTCACCCCTCCACTTT	CASSSYLRSGGSPLHF
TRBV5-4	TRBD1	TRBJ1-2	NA	TGTGCCAGCAGCCCAAGCAGGGGGCAAGGCTATGGCTACACCTTC	CASSPSRGQGYGYTF
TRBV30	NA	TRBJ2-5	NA	TGTGCCTGGGTTTTTTTGGAGACCCAGTACTTC	CAWVFLETQYF
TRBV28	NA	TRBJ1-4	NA	TGTGCCAGCAGTTCGCCGGGGGAAAAACTGTTTTTT	CASSSPGEKLFF
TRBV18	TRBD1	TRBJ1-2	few	TGTGCCAGCTCGCTCGTACCAGGGGGCGCGACTGGCTACACCTTC	CASSLVPGGATGYTF
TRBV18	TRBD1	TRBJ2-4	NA	TGTGCCAGCTCACTCGACAGGGGGGCCAAAAACATTCAGTACTTC	CASSLDRGAKNIQYF
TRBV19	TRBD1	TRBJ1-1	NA	TGTGCCAGTAGTAGGGGGGACAGGAGGAACACTGAAGCTTTCTTT	CASSRGDRRNTEAFF
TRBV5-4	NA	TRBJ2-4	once	TGTGCCAGCAGCTTTAACAGGGGAGGGAAAAACATTCAGTACTTC	CASSFNRGGKNIQYF
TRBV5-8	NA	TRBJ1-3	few	TGTGCCAGCAGCTCCCGGGAGTACGGAAACACCATATATTTT	CASSSREYGNTIYF
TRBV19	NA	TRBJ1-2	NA	TGTGCCAGTAGTATTGGCCAAATGGGTCTCTATGGCTACACCTTC	CASSIGQMGLYGYTF
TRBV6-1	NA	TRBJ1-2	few	TGTGCCAGCAGGTTAGGGTCACTCTATGGCTACACCTTC	CASRLGSLYGYTF
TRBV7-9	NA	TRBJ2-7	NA	TGTGCCAGCAGCTTTCACCCGACGGCCTACGAGCAGTACTTC	CASSFHPTAYEQYF
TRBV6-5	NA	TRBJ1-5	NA	TGTGCCAGCAGTACGGACCGAAATCAGCCCCAGCATTTT	CASSTDRNQPQHF
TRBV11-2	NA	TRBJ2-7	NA	TGTGCCAGCAGCTGGATTCCCACCTACGAGCAGTACTTC	CASSWIPTYEQYF
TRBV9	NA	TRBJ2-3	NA	TGTGCCAGCAGCCCGTGGATAGAAGATACGCAGTATTTT	CASSPWIEDTQYF
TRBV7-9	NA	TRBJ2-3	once	TGTGCCAGCAGCTTTGGTCAGGGGGGGACAGATACGCAGTATTTT	CASSFGQGGTDTQYF
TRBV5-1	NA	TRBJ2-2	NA	TGCGCCAGCAGCTTGGTAGCAGACCCCACCGGGGAGCTGTTTTTT	CASSLVADPTGELFF
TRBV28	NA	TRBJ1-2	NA	TGTGCCAGCAGTTTATGGGACAGATCGTATGGCTACACCTTC	CASSLWDRSYGYTF
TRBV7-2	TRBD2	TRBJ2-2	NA	TGTGCCAGCAGTTTTAGCGGGAGTGGATCCGGGGAGCTGTTTTTT	CASSFSGSGSGELFF
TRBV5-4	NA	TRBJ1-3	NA	TGTGCCAGTAGCGCCCCATCGGGAAACACCATATATTTT	CASSAPSGNTIYF
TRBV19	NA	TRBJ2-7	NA	TGTGCCAGTAGTACGGACAGCGCCGTGGGGGAGCAGTACTTC	CASSTDSAVGEQYF
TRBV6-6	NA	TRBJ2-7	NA	TGTGCCAGCGGCACAGGTCCTACCTACGAGCAGTACTTC	CASGTGPTYEQYF
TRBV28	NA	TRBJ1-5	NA	TGTGCCAGCAGTTTAGGGGGTGTTTACTATCAGCCCCAGCATTTT	CASSLGGVYYQPQHF
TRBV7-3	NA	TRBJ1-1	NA	TGTGCCAGCAGCTCACCCGGGAACACTGAAGCTTTCTTT	CASSSPGNTEAFF
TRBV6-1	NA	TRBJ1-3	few	TGTGCCAGCAGTGAAGCAGTGATGGCGGAAGGAAACACCATATATTTT	CASSEAVMAEGNTIYF
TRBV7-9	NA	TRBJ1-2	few	TGTGCCAGCAGTAGCAACAGGGAAGATAACTATGGCTACACCTTC	CASSSNREDNYGYTF
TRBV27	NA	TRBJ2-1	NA	TGTGCCAGCAGTAACCTAGGGGCCGCGCGCGAGCAGTTCTTC	CASSNLGAAREQFF
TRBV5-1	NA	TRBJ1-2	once	TGCGCCAGCAGCTTGGACGGGGGGTACGGCTACACCTTC	CASSLDGGYGYTF
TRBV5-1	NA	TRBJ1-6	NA	TGCGCCAGCAGCTTGGAAACAGTTAATTCACCCCTCCACTTT	CASSLETVNSPLHF
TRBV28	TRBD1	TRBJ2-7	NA	TGTGCCAGTACGATCGCCGGGACAGGGCTAAGCGAGCAGTACTTC	CASTIAGTGLSEQYF
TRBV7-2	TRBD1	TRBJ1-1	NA	TGTGCCAGCATGAGAGGTGGACAGGTCTATGAAGCTTTCTTT	CASMRGGQVYEAFF
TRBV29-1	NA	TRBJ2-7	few	TGCAGCGTTGCCGTTCTTACCTACGAGCAGTACTTC	CSVAVLTYEQYF
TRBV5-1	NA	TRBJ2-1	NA	TGCGCCAGCAGCTTGAGTTCTGGGCGAGCCCATTACAATGAGCAGTTCTTC	CASSLSSGRAHYNEQFF
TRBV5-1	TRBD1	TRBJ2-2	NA	TGCGCCAGCAGCCTAGGGACAGCTAACACCGGGGAGCTGTTTTTT	CASSLGTANTGELFF
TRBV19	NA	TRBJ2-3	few	TGTGCCAGTAGTATAGTGGGTAAACATACGCAGTATTTT	CASSIVGKHTQYF
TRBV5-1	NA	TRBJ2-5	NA	TGCGCCAGCAGCCCCGGGACTCGACAAGAGACCCAGTACTTC	CASSPGTRQETQYF
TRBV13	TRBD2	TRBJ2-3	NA	TGTGCCAGCAGCCCACCTCCCCTCTTAGCGGGGGGGAGCACAGATACGCAGTATTTT	CASSPPPLLAGGSTDTQYF
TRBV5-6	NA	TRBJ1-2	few	TGTGCCAGCAGCTTGGAGGTCTCTAGCTATGGCTACACCTTC	CASSLEVSSYGYTF
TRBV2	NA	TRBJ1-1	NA	TGTGCCAGCAGTGTAAGTTTTCTGCTCACTGAAGCTTTCTTT	CASSVSFLLTEAFF
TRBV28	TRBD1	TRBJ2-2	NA	TGTGCCAGCAGTCAGAGACAGGGGGGCCACGGGGAGCTGTTTTTT	CASSQRQGGHGELFF
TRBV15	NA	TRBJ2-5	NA	TGTGCCACCAGCAGTCATACCGGGACACCCCAAGAGACCCAGTACTTC	CATSSHTGTPQETQYF
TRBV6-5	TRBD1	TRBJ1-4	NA	TGTGCCAGCAGCCTGGACAGGGATAATGAAAAACTGTTTTTT	CASSLDRDNEKLFF
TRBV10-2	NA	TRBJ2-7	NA	TGCGCCAGCAAATCGGCCAGATTCTCGGGGGAGCAGTACTTC	CASKSARFSGEQYF
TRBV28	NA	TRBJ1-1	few	TGTGCCAGCAGCCTGGCAGGAAGCATGAACACTGAAGCTTTCTTT	CASSLAGSMNTEAFF
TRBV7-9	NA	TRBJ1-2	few	TGTGCCAGCAGCTGGGTCCTGGAGGGGGACGGTGGCTACACCTTC	CASSWVLEGDGGYTF
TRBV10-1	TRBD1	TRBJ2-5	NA	TGCGCCAGCAGCAACCTAGGGACAGCCCAAGAGACCCAGTACTTC	CASSNLGTAQETQYF